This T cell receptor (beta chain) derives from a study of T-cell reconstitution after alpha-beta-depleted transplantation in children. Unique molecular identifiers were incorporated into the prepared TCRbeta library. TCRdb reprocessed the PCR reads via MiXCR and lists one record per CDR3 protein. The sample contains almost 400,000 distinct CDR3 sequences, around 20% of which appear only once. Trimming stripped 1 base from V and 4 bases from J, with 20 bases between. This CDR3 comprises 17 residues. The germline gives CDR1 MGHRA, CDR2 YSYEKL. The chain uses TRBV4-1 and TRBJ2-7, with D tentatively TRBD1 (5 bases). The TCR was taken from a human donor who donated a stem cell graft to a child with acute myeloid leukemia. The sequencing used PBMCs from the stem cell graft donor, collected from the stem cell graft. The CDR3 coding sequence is TGCGCCAGCAGCCAAGGCGCTGTGACAGAGGAAGGGTACGAGCAGTACTTC. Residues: CASSQGAVTEEGYEQYF.